Presented here are 5 T cell receptor beta chains from one specimen sequenced in a study of shared clonotypes between healthy human individuals. Data came from immunoSEQ multiplex PCR; TCRdb stores just in-frame clones and leaves some out. The repertoire holds more than 2,000,000 clones, with around 94% as singletons. The specimen was naive CD4+ T cells sorted from blood. As to subset: CD45RA+ positively selected. These receptors came from a man younger than 35 in good health.

The chain uses TRBV7-9 and TRBJ1-4; TRBD1 agrees at 8 bases. Looked up from germline, CDR1 is SEHNR and CDR2 is FQNEAQ (reference sequence). This CDR3 comprises 14 residues. With 2 bases clipped from V and 6 bases from J, the junction kept 2 bases outside the gene matches. CDR3 sequence (DNA): TGTGCCAGCAGCTTACGGACAGGGCATGAAAAACTGTTTTTT. It yields the protein CASSLRTGHEKLFF.

V and J are TRBV4-3 and TRBJ1-4, with D unresolved. This CDR3 contains 16 residues. Germline lookup yields CDR1 LGHNA and CDR2 YSLEER. The ends were cut back, 0 bases at V and 8 bases at J, with 16 bases in the middle. The CDR3 nucleotides are TGCGCCAGCAGCCAAGATCTCATTGGTGAGAGGGAAAAACTGTTTTTT. Its protein is CASSQDLIGEREKLFF.

Only one count was recorded for this clone. The chain recombines TRBV19 with TRBJ2-4; weak D call: TRBD1 (5 bases). The V gene's germline CDR1 is LNHDA and CDR2 SQIVND (reference sequence). V was shortened by 2 bases and J by 7 bases, with 12 bases between the two germline ends. The CDR3 covers 14 residues. The CDR3 sequence: CASSILPPGNIQYF. The CDR3, as DNA: TGTGCCAGTAGTATACTCCCTCCAGGGAACATTCAGTACTTC.

This clone has only one observation. The chain joins TRBV27 to TRBJ2-7, with 9 bases that match TRBD1. The CDR3 runs to 15 residues. Per the germline V gene, CDR1 is MNHEY and CDR2 is SMNVEV (reference sequence). J gave up 3 bases and V 5 bases, and 8 bases lay outside the gene matches. Here the CDR3 reads CASSGNRGQDYEQYF. For the CDR3, the DNA is TGTGCCAGCAGTGGGAACAGGGGGCAAGACTACGAGCAGTACTTC.

V gene TRBV21-1 combines with J gene TRBJ1-2. TRBV21-1 is described as a pseudogene. The CDR3 contains 14 residues. This CDR3 reads CASSIKGGPCGYTF. The CDR3 DNA sequence: TGTGCCAGCAGCATTAAGGGAGGCCCCTGCGGCTACACCTTC.